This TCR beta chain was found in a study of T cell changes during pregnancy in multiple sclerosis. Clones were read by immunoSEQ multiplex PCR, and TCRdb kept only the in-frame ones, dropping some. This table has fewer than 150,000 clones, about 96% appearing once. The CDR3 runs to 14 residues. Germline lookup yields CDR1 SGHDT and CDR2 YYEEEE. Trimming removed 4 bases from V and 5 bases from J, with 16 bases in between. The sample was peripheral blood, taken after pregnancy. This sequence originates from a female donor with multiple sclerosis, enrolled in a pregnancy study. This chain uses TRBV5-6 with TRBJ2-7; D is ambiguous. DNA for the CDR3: TGTGCCAGCAGCGTAGCCTGGAGAGGAGACGAGCAGTACTTC. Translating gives CASSVAWRGDEQYF.